The entry below describes one T cell receptor (beta chain). Its target is unknown. Germline CDR1 LGHDT, CDR2 YNNKEL (reference sequence). The length of the CDR3 is 15 residues. V was clipped by 4 bases and J by 1 base; unmatched bases: 3. These data are taken from a study of T cell responses to AZD1222 COVID-19 vaccine. Study-wide results and limits: Repertoires in all cases were sampled only once the peak T cell response had passed. In the spike-specific TCR repertoire, nearly half reportedly target unmutated variant regions. The number of AZD1222 recipients seropositive at baseline was only five or six.

Sequenced by immunoSEQ multiplex PCR; TCRdb stores in-frame clones only, minus some. The sample includes tens of thousands of clones, 80% to 95% of them seen just once. The sample consisted of peripheral blood, taken 28 days after the second AZD1222 dose. The TCR comes from an adult who received the AZD1222 COVID-19 vaccine. The rearrangement joins TRBV3-1 (or the pseudogene TRBV3-2) to TRBJ2-5; 10 positions agree with TRBD2. This CDR3 is CASSLSGGIQETQYF. CDR3 DNA sequence: TGTGCCAGCAGCCTTAGCGGGGGGATCCAAGAGACCCAGTACTTC.